This entry lists 8 T cell receptor beta chains sequenced from one sample in a study of blood T cell repertoires in COVID-19. Profiling relied on immunoSEQ multiplex PCR, and the TCRdb table lists in-frame clones only, not all of them. The sample records some 290,000 clones, about 90% being singletons. Material for sequencing was peripheral blood. The receptors derive from a woman in her forties or fifties who had recovered from COVID-19.

In the case of this clone: The sample contains more than one DNA sequence encoding this CDR3. The V and J genes are TRBV27 and TRBJ1-1; D possibly corresponds to TRBD1 (5 bases). V was cut by 3 bases and J by 4 bases, with 9 bases left in between. CDR3 size: 13 residues. Germline CDR1 MNHEY, CDR2 SMNVEV (reference sequence). CDR3 nucleotide sequence: TGTGCCAGCAGTTTCCAGGGAGGCACTGAAGCTTTCTTT. Protein: CASSFQGGTEAFF.

CDR3 DNA sequence: TGCGCCAGCAGTCCAGGACAGGGGATTGTTGAGACCCAGTACTTC. Translating it yields CASSPGQGIVETQYF. The V call is TRBV4-1, the J call TRBJ2-5, with 9 nucleotides matching TRBD1. V shed 6 bases and J 5 bases; nucleotides not matched to a gene: 10. Germline-derived CDR1 and CDR2 are MGHRA and YSYEKL. The CDR3 loop spans 15 amino acids.

CDR3 nucleotides: TGTGCCAGCTCACTGACAGACCTCACTGAAGCTTTCTTT. This codes for CASSLTDLTEAFF. The chain links TRBV18 to TRBJ1-1, with a possible D match to TRBD1 (5 bases). Germline-derived CDR1 and CDR2 are KGHSH and LQKENI. Trimming removed 4 bases from V and 4 bases from J, with 10 bases in between. The CDR3 consists of 13 residues.

The gene calls are TRBV30 and TRBJ1-4; weak D call: TRBD1 (5 bases). This CDR3 has 13 amino acids. Germline V gene lookup returns CDR1 GTSNPN and CDR2 SVGIG (reference sequence). V lost 5 bases and J 5 bases, leaving 12 bases between the germline ends. Here the CDR3 reads CAWGAGANEKLFF. Written as DNA, the CDR3 is TGTGCCTGGGGGGCCGGAGCAAATGAAAAACTGTTTTTT.

This chain joins TRBV6-5 and TRBJ1-2; 7 bases match TRBD1. This CDR3 contains 15 residues. V dropped 4 bases and J dropped 4; count of bases not matched to a gene: 9. Germline CDR1 MNHEY, CDR2 SVGAGI. This CDR3 reads CASSFQGVLSYGYTF. For the CDR3, the DNA is TGTGCCAGCAGTTTCCAGGGGGTACTCTCCTATGGCTACACCTTC.

The CDR3 DNA sequence: TGCGCCAGCAGCTTCACAGCCCTGGGCACTGAAGCTTTCTTT. It is translated as CASSFTALGTEAFF. The rearrangement joins TRBV5-1 to TRBJ1-1; D gene uncertain. Germline assignment: CDR1 SGHRS and CDR2 YFSETQ. The CDR3 loop spans 14 amino acids. Trimming took 2 bases from V and 4 from J, leaving 12 bases between them.

The chain links TRBV19 to TRBJ1-5; TRBD1 is a possible D gene (6 bases). This CDR3 region has 16 residues. From germline, CDR1 is LNHDA and CDR2 SQIVND (reference sequence). Trimming removed 5 bases from V and 2 bases from J, with 16 bases in between. CDR3 DNA: TGTGCCAGTAGTTCCCAGGGGCAAAGGGGCAATCAGCCCCAGCATTTT. Translating gives CASSSQGQRGNQPQHF.

The rearrangement links TRBV27 to TRBJ1-4; D may be TRBD1 (5 bases). Germline CDR1 reads MNHEY; CDR2 reads SMNVEV (reference sequence). This CDR3 has 15 amino acids. The V gene lost 5 bases and the J gene lost 8 bases, with 18 bases spanning the gap. CDR3 DNA sequence: TGTGCCAGCAGTCATATGCGCAGGGATCGCGAAAAACTGTTTTTT. This codes for CASSHMRRDREKLFF.